Below are 22 T cell receptor beta chains sequenced from a single sample in a study of blood T cells in healthy people across ages. Next came a second PCR, run for about 6 to 12 cycles, which used a sample-barcoded 5' primer along with a J-beta primer mix. TCRdb re-called the 5' RACE reads through MiXCR, storing one row per CDR3 protein. The sample shows roughly 800,000 distinct CDR3 sequences, around 25% of them seen only once. The same data also contributed to another study, on T cells of mothers and their children.

Sample: blood. These receptors all stem from a boy between 5 and 17 years old in good health.

In this sample, this clonotype turned up many times. The chain combines TRBV27 with TRBJ2-7; TRBD2 aligns across 9 bases. Germline lookup yields CDR1 MNHEY and CDR2 SMNVEV (reference sequence). The CDR3 sequence is 13 residues long. V lost 6 bases to trimming and J lost 5 bases; unmatched junction nucleotides: 5. The CDR3 DNA reads TGTGCCAGCAGCCCGGGACTAGCTAACGAGCAGTACTTC. Encoded protein: CASSPGLANEQYF.

This clonotype was counted at least ten times. This chain connects TRBV7-3 to TRBJ2-5; 13 bases align to TRBD2. The CDR3 loop spans 14 amino acids. V shed 5 bases and J 4 bases; nucleotides not matched to a gene: 1. Germline values: CDR1 SGHTA, CDR2 FQGTGA. CDR3 protein: CASSRTSGGETQYF. The CDR3 DNA reads as TGTGCCAGCAGCCGGACTAGCGGGGGAGAGACCCAGTACTTC.

This clonotype was detected only once. J is TRBJ2-5 and V is TRBV29-1; D unresolved. Gene TRBJ2-7 matches the end of the DNA better, so the J call may be wrong. Germline CDR1 SQVTM, CDR2 ANQGSEA. CDR3 length equals 14 residues. CDR3 sequence (DNA): TGCAGCGTTGGGGCAGCATATCCCTCCTACGAGCAGTACTTC. It is translated as CSVGAAYPSYEQYF.

The genes are TRBV20-1 and TRBJ2-7; TRBD1 matches 7 bases. V dropped 4 bases and J dropped 1; count of bases not matched to a gene: 10. Germline assignment: CDR1 DFQATT and CDR2 SNEGSKA (reference sequence). The CDR3 covers 15 residues. Here the CDR3 reads CSAKDSGQASYEQYF. For the CDR3, the DNA is TGCAGTGCTAAAGATTCTGGACAGGCTTCCTACGAGCAGTACTTC.

V usage is TRBV27 and J usage is TRBJ1-2; the D gene is possibly TRBD1 (5 bases). The CDR3 totals 15 residues. V was pared by 0 bases and J by 2 bases, with 10 bases between. Germline lookup yields CDR1 MNHEY and CDR2 SMNVEV (reference sequence). The chain's CDR3 is CASSLSDSANYGYTF. For the CDR3, the DNA is TGTGCCAGCAGTTTATCAGACAGTGCCAACTATGGCTACACCTTC.

The V call is TRBV14, the J call TRBJ2-6; D might be TRBD2 (6 bases). Germline CDR1 and CDR2: SGHDN and FVKESK. CDR3 size: 15 residues. Deletions cut 4 bases from V and 2 bases from J, with 9 bases between. Written as DNA, the CDR3 is TGTGCCAGCAGCCGCGGGGAAACTGGGGCCAACGTCCTGACTTTC. Translated, it gives CASSRGETGANVLTF. Looking up the rest from reference TRBV14 and TRBJ2-6 gives the full variable domain: EAGVTQFPSHSVIEKGQTVTLRCDPISGHDNLYWYRRVMGKEIKFLLHFVKESKQDESGMPNNRFLAERTGGTYSTLKVQPAELEDSGVYFCASSRGETGANVLTFGAGSRLTVL.

This chain links TRBV18 with TRBJ2-7; D unresolved. CDR1 is KGHSH and CDR2 is LQKENI in the germline V gene. The CDR3 is 12 amino acids. Trimming stripped 3 bases from V and 4 bases from J, with 7 bases between. CDR3 sequence (DNA): TGTGCCAGCTCACCGAGGCAGTACGAGCAGTACTTC. It encodes CASSPRQYEQYF.

The chain joins TRBV7-3 to TRBJ2-1; D possibly corresponds to TRBD1 (5 bases). The germline V gene has CDR1 SGHTA and CDR2 FQGTGA. The V end lost 5 bases, the J end lost 2 bases, and 13 bases lay between the germline ends. The CDR3 covers 15 residues. DNA of the CDR3: TGTGCCAGCAGCACCGAGACAGCCCCCTACAATGAGCAGTTCTTC. Translating it yields CASSTETAPYNEQFF.

This sequence joins TRBV20-1 and TRBJ2-3, with a weak D call TRBD1 (6 bases). The ends were cut back, 5 bases at V and 2 bases at J, with 11 bases in the middle. CDR1 and CDR2 from the germline V gene are DFQATT and SNEGSKA (reference sequence). The CDR3 loop spans 13 amino acids. The CDR3 reads CSAPTGPTDTQYF. CDR3 coding DNA: TGCAGTGCTCCGACAGGACCCACAGATACGCAGTATTTT.

The rearrangement uses TRBV20-1 and TRBJ2-1, with TRBD2 identical over 7 bases. Per germline, CDR1 DFQATT and CDR2 SNEGSKA (reference sequence). V lost 0 bases to trimming and J lost 4 bases; unmatched junction nucleotides: 9. The CDR3 loop spans 16 amino acids. The CDR3 sequence: CSARDLRGGEYNEQFF. Here the CDR3 DNA reads TGCAGTGCTAGAGATCTTCGCGGGGGAGAGTACAATGAGCAGTTCTTC.

The chain couples TRBV28 to TRBJ2-1; 12 nucleotides line up with TRBD2. V shed 5 bases, J shed 1 base, and the junction held 6 bases outside the gene matches. The CDR3 covers 17 residues. Per germline, CDR1 MDHEN and CDR2 SYDVKM. CDR3 DNA: TGTGCCAGCAGTCTACCGACTAGCGGGAGTTCCTACAATGAGCAGTTCTTC. It specifies CASSLPTSGSSYNEQFF.

The chain is built from TRBV11-2 and TRBJ2-1; D not resolved. Germline V lookup: CDR1 SGHAT, CDR2 FQNNGV. V lost 5 bases and J lost 13, with 15 bases in between. This CDR3 comprises 12 residues. CDR3 protein: CASSPPEETQFF. CDR3 nucleotide sequence: TGTGCCAGCAGCCCCCCCGAAGAGACCCAGTTCTTC.

The sample holds one count of this clonotype. This chain uses TRBV29-1 with TRBJ2-5; 8 bases agree with TRBD2. The J call is doubtful: the DNA matches TRBJ2-1 better. Germline CDR1 SQVTM, CDR2 ANQGSEA. The CDR3 is 13 residues long. In DNA, the CDR3 is TGCAGCGTTGAAGCGGGGGGGGTCAATGAGCAGTTCTTC. Translated, it gives CSVEAGGVNEQFF.

V gene TRBV5-1 combines with J gene TRBJ1-1; 9 positions match TRBD1. The CDR3 is 13 amino acids. Germline-derived CDR1 and CDR2 are SGHRS and YFSETQ. V trimming: 5 bases; J trimming: 8 bases; junction bases outside the gene matches: 7. CDR3 residues: CASRSGQGSEAFF. The DNA of the CDR3 is TGCGCCAGCAGATCCGGACAGGGGAGCGAAGCTTTCTTT.

In its sample, this clonotype was seen a few times. The germline gene is not matched at one end of the junction; a read error may be the cause. The V gene is TRBV7-7, the J gene TRBJ2-5; D gene unclear. In germline, CDR1 is SSHAT, CDR2 FNYEAQ (reference sequence). The CDR3 is 13 amino acids. In nucleotides, the CDR3 is TGTGCTAGCAGCTTAGGCTTAGTGGAGACCCAGTACTTC. This sequence encodes CASSLGLVETQYF.

The J gene is TRBJ1-2, the V gene TRBV25-1; 8 bases agree with TRBD1. V lost 4 bases and J lost 4; bases outside the gene matches: 5. Germline CDR1 reads MGHDK; CDR2 reads SYGVNS. The CDR3 is 14 amino acids. The CDR3 DNA is TGTGCCAGCAGTGTACAGGGGGACCTCTATGGCTACACCTTC. Amino acid sequence: CASSVQGDLYGYTF.

V and J are TRBV20-1 and TRBJ2-3; D not resolved. This CDR3 region has 15 residues. The V end lost 1 base, the J end lost 0 bases, and 11 bases lay between the germline ends. CDR1 DFQATT and CDR2 SNEGSKA come from the germline V gene (reference sequence). The CDR3 nucleotides read TGCAGTGCTAGAGTAAGCGCGCTTAGCACAGATACGCAGTATTTT. The encoded protein is CSARVSALSTDTQYF.

V usage is TRBV12-3 or TRBV12-4 and J usage is TRBJ1-2; TRBD1 aligns across 7 bases. This CDR3 has 13 residues. With 10 bases clipped from V and 7 bases from J, the junction kept 12 bases outside the gene matches. This CDR3 is CAMETGTGGGYTF. For the CDR3, the DNA is TGTGCCATGGAGACAGGGACCGGAGGTGGCTACACCTTC.

This clonotype was detected a few times. The chain is built from TRBV5-1 and TRBJ2-3; D call uncertain. The V end was cut by 2 bases, the J end by 0 bases, with 7 bases between. The germline CDR1 and CDR2 sequences are SGHRS and YFSETQ. The CDR3 totals 14 residues. The DNA of the CDR3 is TGCGCCAGCAGCTTTATGCCGAGCACAGATACGCAGTATTTT. Translated: CASSFMPSTDTQYF.

The chain uses TRBV28 and TRBJ2-1; 8 bases agree with TRBD1. With V trimmed by 8 bases and J by 4 bases, 7 bases remained unmatched. Germline V gene sequence: CDR1 MDHEN, CDR2 SYDVKM. This CDR3 is 14 amino acids long. The CDR3 DNA reads as TGTGCCAGCGGAACCGGGACAGGATACAATGAGCAGTTCTTC. Translation: CASGTGTGYNEQFF.

This clonotype was counted only a few times. The chain employs TRBV7-3 and TRBJ2-5; 9 bases line up with TRBD1. The J call could be wrong; TRBJ2-7 is a better fit for the DNA end. The CDR3 contains 14 residues. Germline assignment: CDR1 SGHTA and CDR2 FQGTGA. CDR3 loop: CASTGQGKAYEQYF. DNA for the CDR3: TGTGCCAGCACCGGACAGGGGAAGGCCTACGAGCAGTACTTC.

This clonotype was counted only a few times. The rearrangement uses TRBV28 and TRBJ1-4; no clear D. Germline V lookup: CDR1 MDHEN, CDR2 SYDVKM. Trimming removed 2 bases from V and 1 base from J, with 5 bases in between. The CDR3 consists of 14 residues. The CDR3 is CASSLEKTNEKLFF. The CDR3 nucleotides are TGTGCCAGCAGTTTAGAGAAAACTAATGAAAAACTGTTTTTT.